Sequencing of this TCR beta chain was carried out in a study of metastatic and nonmetastatic thyroid tumors. Across the study: Malignant and benign thyroid patients had repertoires compared in peripheral blood and tumor or nodule tissue. General study points: According to reports, the diversity of TCR beta was significantly higher in malignant thyroid tumors than in benign nodules, and this held in both blood and tumor samples.

This clone was observed at least ten times. Its antigen is currently unknown. Original handling: A classifier of distant metastasis in papillary thyroid cancer was built from CDR3 differences (across clinicopathological groups). TCRdb re-called the PCR reads via MiXCR. TCRdb assigned the V and J calls; the authors' analysis was not used. The table has around 17,000 clones, 25% to 30% seen once. V trimming: 6 bases; J trimming: 9 bases; junction bases outside the gene matches: 14. The CDR3 has 15 amino acids. Germline V gene data show CDR1 as KGHSH and CDR2 as LQKENI. Treatment of any kind had been given to no patient before thyroid surgery.

Specimen: tumor tissue. This clonotype was sampled from a female donor with papillary thyroid cancer or a benign thyroid nodule (not recorded which). Some clones in this sample may be carry-over from other donors' samples. V and J are TRBV18 and TRBJ2-4; 7 bases map to TRBD2. The CDR3 coding sequence is TGTGCCAGCTCCCCCCCTGGCGGGAGCCGTGGCATTCAGTACTTC. Translation: CASSPPGGSRGIQYF.